One sample yielded the 22 T cell receptor beta chains listed below, sequenced in a study of T-cell reconstitution after alpha-beta-depleted transplantation in children. A TCRbeta library incorporating unique molecular identifiers was prepared. Using its own MiXCR run on the PCR reads, TCRdb lists one record per CDR3 protein. The table includes about 180,000 distinct CDR3 sequences, approximately 12% detected once. This material consisted of PBMCs, taken before TCRalphabeta/CD19-depleted stem cell transplant. Every receptor here comes from a boy aged 2 to 10 with acute myeloid leukemia, due to receive a stem cell transplant.

This clonotype showed up many times. This chain uses TRBV6-1 with TRBJ2-1; 10 bases are a match to TRBD2. The ends lost 8 bases at V and 7 bases at J; junction bases unmatched: 17. The CDR3 runs 17 residues. Germline assignment: CDR1 MNHNS and CDR2 SASEGT. This CDR3 is CASSRQWSSGSPNEQFF. CDR3 DNA: TGTGCCAGCTCCCGACAATGGTCTAGCGGGAGCCCGAATGAGCAGTTCTTC.

There are many counts of this clonotype. The gene calls are TRBV6-5 and TRBJ2-1, with a possible D match to TRBD2 (5 bases). Germline assignment: CDR1 MNHEY and CDR2 SVGAGI. V was clipped by 5 bases and J by 5 bases, with 10 bases between them. The CDR3 sequence is 13 residues long. CDR3 protein: CASSTGTDNEQFF. The DNA of the CDR3 is TGTGCCAGCAGTACGGGAACGGACAATGAGCAGTTCTTC.

This clonotype was observed a few times. The V gene is TRBV4-2, the J gene TRBJ2-5, with D possibly being TRBD1 or TRBD2 (5 bases each). Germline CDR1 and CDR2: LGHNA and YNFKEQ. V was clipped by 2 bases and J by 5 bases, with 12 bases between them. There are 14 residues in the CDR3. The CDR3 sequence: CASSQRDGEETQYF. DNA of the CDR3: TGTGCCAGCAGCCAAAGGGACGGAGAGGAGACCCAGTACTTC.

This clonotype was recorded at least ten times. This chain connects TRBV7-9 to TRBJ2-2; TRBD2 matches at 7 bases. The ends lost 5 bases at V and 6 bases at J; junction bases unmatched: 3. This CDR3 has 13 amino acids. Germline V gene data show CDR1 as SEHNR and CDR2 as FQNEAQ (reference sequence). The CDR3 loop is CASSRGRAGELFF. The DNA of the CDR3 is TGTGCCAGCAGCCGAGGGAGGGCCGGGGAGCTGTTTTTT.

This clonotype was observed at least ten times. The chain is built from TRBV28 and TRBJ2-1, with D hard to call. CDR3 length: 12 residues. Germline V gene data show CDR1 as MDHEN and CDR2 as SYDVKM. Trimming shortened V by 4 bases and J by 7 bases, and 8 bases separated the two germline ends. The CDR3 nucleotides read TGTGCCAGCAGTTCGTGGCGGAATGAGCAGTTCTTC. Its protein product is CASSSWRNEQFF.

The chain has TRBV5-5 and TRBJ1-5; 8 bases are shared with TRBD1. The CDR3 runs to 15 residues. Germline V lookup: CDR1 SGHKS, CDR2 YYEKEE (reference sequence). DNA of the CDR3: TGTGTCAGTAGTACCACGGGACAGGATTATCAGCCCCAGCATTTT. Protein sequence: CVSSTTGQDYQPQHF.

At least ten counts were recorded for this clonotype. This rearrangement joins TRBV2 to TRBJ1-6, with a weak D call TRBD1 (5 bases). The CDR3 sequence is 17 residues long. V was shortened by 1 base and J by 9 bases, with 19 bases between the two germline ends. Germline V gene lookup returns CDR1 SNHLY and CDR2 FYNNEI. Here the CDR3 reads CASSEVVNSGGGSPLHF. The CDR3 nucleotides are TGTGCCAGCAGTGAAGTTGTCAATTCGGGCGGGGGTTCACCCCTCCACTTT.

This clonotype has at least ten counts. This chain joins TRBV7-2 and TRBJ2-1; D remains ambiguous. The CDR3 spans 14 residues. Between the trimmed V and J ends, which lost 0 bases and 4 bases, there was a span of 7 bases. The germline gives CDR1 SGHTA, CDR2 FQGNSA. The CDR3, as DNA: TGTGCCAGCAGCTTAGCTTCCATTTACAATGAGCAGTTCTTC. Its protein product is CASSLASIYNEQFF.

This clonotype was found many times. The CDR3 bases are TGCAGTGCTAGAGATTTCGACTCTCGCTCCGGTTTGTTGACAGATACGCAGTATTTT. It codes for CSARDFDSRSGLLTDTQYF. The rearrangement links TRBV20-1 to TRBJ2-3; D not resolved. Trimming cost V 0 bases and J 3 bases, with 25 bases left between them. CDR1 is DFQATT and CDR2 is SNEGSKA in the germline V gene (reference sequence). The CDR3 runs to 19 residues.

Many counts were recorded for this clonotype. The J gene is TRBJ2-7, the V gene TRBV5-1; TRBD2 agrees at 10 bases. Per the germline V gene, CDR1 is SGHRS and CDR2 is YFSETQ. V shed 3 bases, J shed 5 bases, and the junction held 11 bases outside the gene matches. The CDR3 runs to 16 residues. In DNA, the CDR3 is TGCGCCAGCAGCTCGGGATTCCTAGCGGGAGTTGACGAGCAGTACTTC. Translated: CASSSGFLAGVDEQYF.

In this sample, this clonotype turned up many times. The gene calls are TRBV7-9 and TRBJ2-2; D gene ambiguous. This CDR3 contains 15 residues. Germline CDR1 reads SEHNR; CDR2 reads FQNEAQ (reference sequence). V was cut by 5 bases and J by 0 bases, with 10 bases left in between. This chain's CDR3 is CASSQPPSNTGELFF. The DNA for the CDR3 is TGTGCCAGCAGCCAACCTCCGTCGAACACCGGGGAGCTGTTTTTT. Supplemented by reference TRBV7-9 and TRBJ2-2, the full variable domain reads DTGVSQNPRHKITKRGQNVTFRCDPISEHNRLYWYRQTLGQGPEFLTYFQNEAQLEKSRLLSDRFSAERPKGSFSTLEIQRTEQGDSAMYLCASSQPPSNTGELFFGEGSRLTVL.

This clonotype was seen at least ten times. This chain uses TRBV5-1 with TRBJ1-6, with D possibly TRBD1 on 6 matching bases. V lost 3 bases and J lost 3, with 7 bases in between. In germline, CDR1 is SGHRS, CDR2 YFSETQ. The CDR3 runs 14 residues. In nucleotides, the CDR3 is TGCGCCAGCAGCTGGGACAACTATAATTCACCCCTCCACTTT. It translates to CASSWDNYNSPLHF.

This clonotype showed up many times. This chain uses TRBV20-1 with TRBJ2-1, with 11 bases fitting TRBD2. V was pared by 3 bases and J by 6 bases, with 4 bases of the junction left unmatched. The CDR3 extends over 14 amino acids. Germline V CDR1 and CDR2: DFQATT, SNEGSKA (reference sequence). CDR3 coding DNA: TGCAGTGCTAGTGGTAGCGGGAGGGTCAATGAGCAGTTCTTC. Protein: CSASGSGRVNEQFF.

This clonotype has ten or more counts. The J gene is TRBJ1-1, the V gene TRBV27; no clear D. The CDR3 spans 10 residues. Germline V gives CDR1 MNHEY, CDR2 SMNVEV (reference sequence). The V end lost 6 bases, the J end lost 10 bases, and 9 bases lay between the germline ends. CDR3 bases: TGTGCCAGCAGCCCGGTTGGAGCTTTCTTT. Its protein is CASSPVGAFF.

This clonotype was seen ten or more times. The chain uses TRBV5-1 and TRBJ2-1; 11 bases fit TRBD2. From germline, CDR1 is SGHRS and CDR2 YFSETQ. V lost 1 base to trimming and J lost 2 bases; unmatched junction nucleotides: 11. CDR3 length: 19 residues. This CDR3 reads CASSLPAGGSGGAYNEQFF. The CDR3 DNA reads TGCGCCAGCAGCTTGCCAGCCGGGGGTAGCGGGGGGGCCTACAATGAGCAGTTCTTC.

This clonotype was recorded at least ten times. The V gene is TRBV4-1, the J gene TRBJ2-1; 9 nucleotides line up with TRBD2. V lost 0 bases, J lost 0 bases, and 18 bases stayed unmatched. This CDR3 has 22 residues. Germline V lookup: CDR1 MGHRA, CDR2 YSYEKL. CDR3 sequence: CASSQEGPVAGARTYSYNEQFF. Written as DNA, the CDR3 is TGCGCCAGCAGCCAAGAAGGTCCCGTAGCGGGGGCGCGTACCTACTCCTACAATGAGCAGTTCTTC.

At least ten counts were recorded for this clonotype. The chain carries TRBV7-9 and TRBJ1-1; tentatively, D is TRBD1 (5 bases). Trimming pared 5 bases from V and 6 bases from J, leaving 19 bases between. This CDR3 is 15 amino acids long. Germline-derived CDR1 and CDR2 are SEHNR and FQNEAQ (reference sequence). The DNA for the CDR3 is TGTGCCAGCAGCCCTCCAAGGTTTGGGGGATCTGAAGCTTTCTTT. Its protein is CASSPPRFGGSEAFF. Together with reference TRBV7-9 and TRBJ1-1, the CDR3 gives the full variable domain: DTGVSQNPRHKITKRGQNVTFRCDPISEHNRLYWYRQTLGQGPEFLTYFQNEAQLEKSRLLSDRFSAERPKGSFSTLEIQRTEQGDSAMYLCASSPPRFGGSEAFFGQGTRLTVV.

This clonotype was observed many times. J is TRBJ2-2 and V is TRBV20-1, with 7 bases identical to TRBD2. The CDR3 extends over 16 amino acids. The V segment lost 0 bases and the J segment 0 bases; nucleotides outside the gene matches: 4. CDR1 and CDR2 from the germline V gene are DFQATT and SNEGSKA (reference sequence). This CDR3 is CSARDFLAANTGELFF. The CDR3 DNA reads TGCAGTGCTAGAGATTTCCTAGCGGCGAACACCGGGGAGCTGTTTTTT.

This clonotype was picked up many times. The rearrangement links TRBV20-1 to TRBJ2-1; the D gene is possibly TRBD1 (6 bases). The V gene's germline CDR1 is DFQATT and CDR2 SNEGSKA (reference sequence). The CDR3 is 14 amino acids. Trimming removed 0 bases from V and 8 bases from J, with 14 bases in between. The CDR3 region is CSARDRIRGYEQFF. CDR3 nucleotides: TGCAGTGCTAGAGATCGAATCAGGGGCTATGAGCAGTTCTTC.

This clonotype was detected ten times or more. The rearrangement uses TRBV28 and TRBJ1-4, with 8 bases matching TRBD1. Germline lookup yields CDR1 MDHEN and CDR2 SYDVKM. The CDR3 loop spans 14 amino acids. V lost 6 bases to trimming and J lost 4 bases; unmatched junction nucleotides: 4. The DNA of the CDR3 is TGTGCCAGCAGACGGACAGGGCTTAATGAAAAACTGTTTTTT. This gives the protein CASRRTGLNEKLFF.

This clonotype was found many times. V usage is TRBV9 and J usage is TRBJ2-5, with 9 bases lining up with TRBD2. CDR3 length equals 17 residues. The J segment lost 4 bases and the V segment lost 4 bases, leaving 14 bases of the junction unmatched. Germline CDR1 reads SGDLS; CDR2 reads YYNGEE. The CDR3 DNA reads as TGTGCCAGCAGCCCCCCCGGCCGCGGGGGGGCTATAGAGACCCAGTACTTC. Translated: CASSPPGRGGAIETQYF.

In this sample, this clonotype turned up many times. The chain joins TRBV5-1 to TRBJ1-1; D not resolved. The CDR3 has 12 amino acids. V lost 0 bases, J lost 2 bases, and 2 bases lay in between. Germline loops: CDR1 SGHRS, CDR2 YFSETQ. CDR3: CASSLDNTEAFF. The CDR3 DNA follows: TGCGCCAGCAGCTTGGATAACACTGAAGCTTTCTTT.